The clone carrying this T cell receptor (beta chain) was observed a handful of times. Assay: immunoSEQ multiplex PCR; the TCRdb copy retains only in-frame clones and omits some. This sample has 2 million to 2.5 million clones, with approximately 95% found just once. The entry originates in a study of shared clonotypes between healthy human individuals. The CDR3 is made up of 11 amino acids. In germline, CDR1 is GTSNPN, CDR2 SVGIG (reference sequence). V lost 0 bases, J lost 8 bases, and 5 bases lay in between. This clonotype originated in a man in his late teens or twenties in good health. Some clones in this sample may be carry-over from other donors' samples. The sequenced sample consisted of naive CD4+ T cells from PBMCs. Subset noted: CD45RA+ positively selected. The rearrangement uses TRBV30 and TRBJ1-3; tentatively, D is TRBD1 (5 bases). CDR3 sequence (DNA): TGTGCCTGGAGTGTACAGGACACCATATATTTT. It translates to CAWSVQDTIYF.